The following is a T cell receptor (beta chain) sequence with its context. Clones were sequenced by immunoSEQ multiplex PCR, and TCRdb holds only the in-frame ones, with some missing. The table includes over 110,000 clones, more than 75% detected once. This specimen comes from a study of blood T cell repertoires in COVID-19. About the research overall: Sample material is recorded as cDNA or gDNA derived from T cells, B-cell-depleted T cells, or PBMCs.

CDR1 and CDR2 (germline): MNHEY, SMNVEV (reference sequence). The CDR3 spans 12 residues. V was cut by 3 bases and J by 6 bases, with 8 bases left in between. The V gene is TRBV27, the J gene TRBJ1-2; D is unresolved. Sequencing input: peripheral blood. The sequence derives from a man older than 75 with acute or convalescent COVID-19. CDR3: CASSFSGNGYTF. CDR3 sequence (DNA): TGTGCCAGCAGTTTTTCCGGGAATGGCTACACCTTC.